This entry lists 20 T cell receptor beta chains sequenced from one sample in a study of T cell repertoires in cytomegalovirus infection. TCRdb fed the reads into MiXCR, producing one record per CDR3 protein. The sample holds roughly 230,000 distinct CDR3 sequences, more than 15% seen once. Sample: CD8+ T cells from PBMCs. These receptor sequences come from a human donor in good health (CMV status not recorded). Some clones in this sample may be carry-over from other donors' samples.

V is TRBV7-3 and J is TRBJ2-5; 7 bases map to TRBD2. Germline V gene lookup returns CDR1 SGHTA and CDR2 FQGTGA. V lost 4 bases, J lost 5 bases, and 16 bases stayed unmatched. This CDR3 is built from 17 residues. The CDR3 DNA follows: TGTGCCAGCAGCTGGCCCCGTTCTAAGCGGGGCTGGGAGACCCAGTACTTC. Protein sequence: CASSWPRSKRGWETQYF.

Remarks on this clonotype: The junction and the germline gene differ at one end; a read error may be behind it. The rearrangement links TRBV7-9 to TRBJ1-4, with D possibly matching TRBD1 (6 bases). Germline V lookup: CDR1 SEHNR, CDR2 FQNEAQ (reference sequence). The CDR3 is made up of 15 amino acids. CDR3 sequence (DNA): TGTGCCAGCAGCCGCAAACAGGGTACTAATGACAAACTGTTTTTT. Translated, it gives CASSRKQGTNDKLFF.

The rearrangement links TRBV6-1 to TRBJ1-1; D is possibly TRBD1 (6 bases). V lost 5 bases and J 1 base, leaving 14 bases between the germline ends. The CDR3 spans 15 residues. Germline assignment: CDR1 MNHNS and CDR2 SASEGT. This CDR3 reads CASSTGLPANTEAFF. CDR3 coding DNA: TGTGCCAGCAGTACAGGGCTTCCTGCGAACACTGAAGCTTTCTTT.

This clonotype was observed many times. This chain uses TRBV7-2 with TRBJ1-5; D unresolved. Trimming cost V 5 bases and J 6 bases, with 17 bases left between them. The CDR3 contains 15 residues. In germline, CDR1 is SGHTA, CDR2 FQGNSA. The DNA of the CDR3 is TGTGCCAGCAGCCCCTGGCCGGGGTCGGGTCAGCCCCAGCATTTT. This gives the protein CASSPWPGSGQPQHF.

This clonotype was counted ten times or more. The chain is built from TRBV4-2 and TRBJ1-1, with TRBD1 identical over 7 bases. This CDR3 is built from 16 residues. Trimming cost V 4 bases and J 6 bases; bases outside gene matches: 14. The germline gives CDR1 LGHNA, CDR2 YNFKEQ. The DNA for the CDR3 is TGTGCCAGCAGCCGCCAGTTCACAGGGGAGGATGCTGAAGCTTTCTTT. It encodes CASSRQFTGEDAEAFF.

This clonotype occurred many times. DNA for the CDR3: TGTGCCAGCAGCTTTCTACTTCGCGGGGGCACCGGGGAGCTGTTTTTT. Its translation: CASSFLLRGGTGELFF. The rearrangement links TRBV6-6 to TRBJ2-2; 7 nucleotides align to TRBD2. With 6 bases clipped from V and 4 bases from J, the junction kept 11 bases outside the gene matches. This CDR3 is built from 16 residues. Germline assignment: CDR1 MNHNY and CDR2 SVGAGI (reference sequence).

This clonotype was found many times. This chain links TRBV7-2 with TRBJ1-1, with 8 nucleotides matching TRBD1. Germline-derived CDR1 and CDR2 are SGHTA and FQGNSA. The CDR3 length is 15 residues. Trimming took 1 base from V and 6 from J; bases not matched to a gene: 7. CDR3 bases: TGTGCCAGCAGCTTAGGACAGGGGTTGTGGCCTGAAGCTTTCTTT. Amino acids: CASSLGQGLWPEAFF. Full variable domain (missing parts from reference TRBV7-2 and TRBJ1-1): GAGVSQSPSNKVTEKGKDVELRCDPISGHTALYWYRQSLGQGLEFLIYFQGNSAPDKSGLPSDRFSAERTGGSVSTLTIQRTQQEDSAVYLCASSLGQGLWPEAFFGQGTRLTVV.

This clonotype was observed many times. This rearrangement joins TRBV7-2 to TRBJ1-2, with TRBD1 identical over 7 bases. Trimming at V came to 6 bases and at J to 6 bases, leaving 10 bases not matched to a gene. Germline loops: CDR1 SGHTA, CDR2 FQGNSA. The CDR3 is made up of 14 amino acids. CDR3 nucleotides: TGTGCCAGCAGAATTTCGGGACAGCCCAATGGCTACACCTTC. Encoded protein: CASRISGQPNGYTF.

In this sample, this clonotype turned up many times. The chain uses TRBV7-9 and TRBJ2-3; TRBD1 aligns across 10 bases. The CDR3 extends over 21 amino acids. CDR1 and CDR2 (germline): SEHNR, FQNEAQ (reference sequence). Trimming took 5 bases from V and 6 from J; bases not matched to a gene: 26. Written as DNA, the CDR3 is TGTGCCAGCAGCCCGTTACCGGGACAGGGGTCGTCCCCGCTTAGCTACGATACGCAGTATTTT. It is translated as CASSPLPGQGSSPLSYDTQYF. Using reference TRBV7-9 and TRBJ2-3 for the parts outside the CDR3, the full variable domain is DTGVSQNPRHKITKRGQNVTFRCDPISEHNRLYWYRQTLGQGPEFLTYFQNEAQLEKSRLLSDRFSAERPKGSFSTLEIQRTEQGDSAMYLCASSPLPGQGSSPLSYDTQYFGPGTRLTVL.

The genes are TRBV27 and TRBJ2-3; 11 bases are a match to TRBD2. The CDR3 has 18 residues. With 0 bases clipped from V and 3 bases from J, the junction kept 8 bases outside the gene matches. Germline loops: CDR1 MNHEY, CDR2 SMNVEV (reference sequence). DNA of the CDR3: TGTGCCAGCAGTTTATCGCCCCTAGCGGGGGGCCCGACAGATACGCAGTATTTT. Protein sequence: CASSLSPLAGGPTDTQYF.

This clonotype was counted a few times. The chain links TRBV7-4 to TRBJ2-1; the D gene is possibly TRBD2 (7 bases). The CDR3 sequence is 15 residues long. Deletions cut 10 bases from V and 5 bases from J, with 21 bases between. Per the germline V gene, CDR1 is SGHVT and CDR2 is SQSDAQ. The chain's CDR3 is CANSLVTGRDNEQFF. The CDR3 DNA is TGTGCCAACTCCCTCGTAACAGGGAGGGACAATGAGCAGTTCTTC.

Only a few counts were recorded for this clonotype. The chain uses TRBV5-5 and TRBJ2-7; D may be TRBD1 or TRBD2 (5 bases each). This CDR3 has 17 amino acids. Trimming shortened V by 1 base and J by 7 bases, and 24 bases separated the two germline ends. The germline gives CDR1 SGHKS, CDR2 YYEKEE (reference sequence). The DNA for the CDR3 is TGTGCCAGCAGCTTGCTTAACTTCCGGGGCCCGTCGGGAGAGCAGTACTTC. This encodes CASSLLNFRGPSGEQYF.

This clonotype has at least ten counts. J is TRBJ1-5 and V is TRBV11-3, with 11 bases fitting TRBD1. The CDR3 runs 19 residues. J gave up 5 bases and V 1 base, and 13 bases lay outside the gene matches. Germline values: CDR1 SGHNT, CDR2 YENEEA. DNA of the CDR3: TGTGCCAGCAGCTTAGTTTCCGGGACAGGGGGTTTCGGTGATCAGCCCCAGCATTTT. Translation: CASSLVSGTGGFGDQPQHF.

This clonotype was picked up many times. V gene TRBV7-9 combines with J gene TRBJ1-4; 11 positions match TRBD1. The CDR3 spans 17 residues. J was trimmed by 0 bases and V by 6 bases; bases with no gene match: 6. Germline assignment: CDR1 SEHNR and CDR2 FQNEAQ (reference sequence). For the CDR3, the DNA is TGTGCCAGCAGACCCGGACAGGGGGCTCCAACTAATGAAAAACTGTTTTTT. Translating it yields CASRPGQGAPTNEKLFF. Looking up the rest from reference TRBV7-9 and TRBJ1-4 gives the full variable domain: DTGVSQNPRHKITKRGQNVTFRCDPISEHNRLYWYRQTLGQGPEFLTYFQNEAQLEKSRLLSDRFSAERPKGSFSTLEIQRTEQGDSAMYLCASRPGQGAPTNEKLFFGSGTQLSVL.

In the case of this clonotype: Possible read error: a much larger clone is one base away. It is likely a read error, because the conserved phenylalanine at the end of the CDR3 is missing. The V call is TRBV7-9, the J call TRBJ2-5; 9 bases fit TRBD1. This CDR3 is built from 15 residues. Germline V CDR1 and CDR2: SEHNR, FQNEAQ (reference sequence). The V gene end was trimmed by 5 bases and the J gene end by 3 bases; junction bases not matched to a gene: 7. The CDR3 coding sequence is TGTGCCAGCAGCGCCCGGACAGGGGTCAAAGAGACCCAGTACTGC. Translated, it gives CASSARTGVKETQYC.

The chain joins TRBV4-3 to TRBJ2-5; D is possibly TRBD2 (8 bases). The germline V gene encodes CDR1 LGHNA and CDR2 YSLEER. CDR3 length: 17 residues. With 0 bases removed from V and 5 bases from J, the gap between germline ends came to 19 bases. The CDR3 spells CASSQDREGAVSETQYF. CDR3 sequence (DNA): TGCGCCAGCAGCCAAGATCGGGAGGGGGCCGTCTCGGAGACCCAGTACTTC.

The chain employs TRBV7-9 and TRBJ2-1; D possibly corresponds to TRBD2 (5 bases). The CDR3 spans 12 residues. V was pared by 2 bases and J by 8 bases, with 7 bases between. Germline V lookup: CDR1 SEHNR, CDR2 FQNEAQ (reference sequence). For the CDR3, the DNA is TGTGCCAGCAGCTTATTCGGGGATGAGCAGTTCTTC. Amino acids: CASSLFGDEQFF.

CDR3 loop: CASSLTAKNTEAFF. CDR3 in DNA: TGTGCCAGCAGCTTAACAGCGAAGAACACTGAAGCTTTCTTT. The chain couples TRBV12-3 or TRBV12-4 to TRBJ1-1; D unresolved. CDR3 length: 14 residues. V was pared by 6 bases and J by 1 base, with 12 bases between.

This rearrangement joins TRBV6-6 to TRBJ1-1; no reliable D call. From germline, CDR1 is MNHNY and CDR2 SVGAGI (reference sequence). V lost 3 bases, J lost 5 bases, and 22 bases lay in between. The CDR3 spans 17 residues. DNA for the CDR3: TGTGCCAGCAGTTATGGGGTAACTGGCGTTGGTGGAACTGAAGCTTTCTTT. This gives the protein CASSYGVTGVGGTEAFF.

V gene TRBV10-3 combines with J gene TRBJ2-5; D may match TRBD1 or TRBD2 (5 bases each). V lost 2 bases and J 5 bases, leaving 15 bases between the germline ends. The CDR3 runs to 15 residues. Germline loops: CDR1 ENHRY, CDR2 SYGVKD. The CDR3: CAISERTDTRETQYF. The CDR3 region has the DNA TGTGCCATCAGTGAGAGAACGGACACTAGGGAGACCCAGTACTTC.